This T cell receptor beta chain is from a study of cytomegalovirus exposure and HLA in healthy donors. Study outcomes and limitations: One variant, a missense change in DCLRE1C, was linked in a later analysis to TCR beta V- and J-gene trimming. According to a later analysis, most TCR beta chains associated with CMV appeared HLA-restricted. Segments of the TCR beta V type were, in most cases, productive about 90% or about 30% of the time in an earlier analysis.

A remark on this clone: Its matching antigen is unknown.

Germline values: CDR1 MNHEY, CDR2 SMNVEV (reference sequence). This CDR3 region has 14 residues. Trimming removed 4 bases from V and 8 bases from J, with 17 bases in between. PCR used 60 Vbeta primers and 13 Jbeta primers. Method: immunoSEQ multiplex PCR; TCRdb's copy keeps in-frame clones and lacks some. This table has under 250,000 clones, around 81% appearing once. This receptor was taken from a woman aged 55-75 years in good health and CMV-seropositive. The gene calls are TRBV27 and TRBJ1-2; D is uncertain. The sample comprised PBMCs. The CDR3 spells CASSSSSTTRGYTF. For the CDR3, the DNA is TGTGCCAGCAGTTCTAGCAGCACCACAAGGGGCTACACCTTC.